This T cell receptor (beta chain) is drawn from a study of control samples from healthy donors and cancer patients. V lost 5 bases to trimming and J lost 4 bases, with 11 bases between them. The CDR3 covers 13 residues. In germline, CDR1 is LNHDA, CDR2 SQIVND (reference sequence). TCRdb keeps only in-frame clones here, not all; method: immunoSEQ multiplex PCR. In the table there are about 68,000 clones, 83% of which are singletons. The receptor's source is a man aged 60-69 years in good health. The chain combines TRBV19 with TRBJ1-2; D is unclear. The sequenced sample consisted of blood. The CDR3 bases are TGTGCCAGTAGTCTCTCCCTGGGCTATGGCTACACCTTC. It translates to CASSLSLGYGYTF.